A single sample is the source of the 13 T cell receptor beta chains below, sequenced in a study of OX40 agonist ivuxolimab in advanced cancers. Measured with immunoSEQ multiplex PCR; TCRdb has only the in-frame clones, and not every one. The table shows tens of thousands of clones, with 89% occurring only once. The sample was CD4+ or CD8+ T cells sorted from blood, taken in a trial of the OX40 agonist ivuxolimab. The receptors come from an adult with an advanced solid tumor such as melanoma, head and neck, liver or kidney cancer.

Here the CDR3 reads CASLPWASGGAGDEQFF. The CDR3 DNA sequence: TGTGCCAGCCTCCCCTGGGCTAGCGGGGGGGCTGGCGATGAGCAGTTCTTC. V is TRBV19 and J is TRBJ2-1; 12 bases match TRBD2. The CDR3 totals 17 residues. Per germline, CDR1 LNHDA and CDR2 SQIVND (reference sequence). V was clipped by 9 bases and J by 8 bases; unmatched bases: 17.

This clone was detected only a few times. CDR3 sequence reads: CASTDGTGGNQPQHF. In DNA, the CDR3 is TGTGCCAGCACCGACGGGACAGGGGGCAATCAGCCCCAGCATTTT. The chain couples TRBV28 to TRBJ1-5, with TRBD1 matching 10 bases. CDR3 length: 15 residues. The junction had 5 bases not matched to a gene; V was cut back by 7 bases and J by 2 bases. CDR1 is MDHEN, CDR2 SYDVKM, per germline.

The DNA for the CDR3 is TGTGCCAGCAGCCAAAAGACAGGGTCATGGACTGAAGCTTTCTTT. It specifies CASSQKTGSWTEAFF. J is TRBJ1-1 and V is TRBV13; 7 positions agree with TRBD1. With 5 bases clipped from V and 5 bases from J, the junction kept 11 bases outside the gene matches. Germline V gives CDR1 PRHDT, CDR2 FYEKMQ (reference sequence). This CDR3 is built from 15 residues.

The CDR3, as DNA: TGTGCCAGCAGCCCCGAGGGGGCGTGGTACAATGAGCAGTTCTTC. Translation gives CASSPEGAWYNEQFF. The V gene is TRBV9, the J gene TRBJ2-1; 7 bases line up with TRBD1. The V gene end was trimmed by 4 bases and the J gene end by 4 bases; junction bases not matched to a gene: 8. The CDR3 runs 15 residues. Per the germline V gene, CDR1 is SGDLS and CDR2 is YYNGEE.

This rearrangement joins TRBV27 to TRBJ2-7, with D tentatively TRBD1 (6 bases). Trimming shortened V by 2 bases and J by 2 bases, and 7 bases separated the two germline ends. Per the germline V gene, CDR1 is MNHEY and CDR2 is SMNVEV (reference sequence). CDR3 length: 13 residues. CDR3 nucleotides: TGTGCCAGCAGTTTAGGGGACACCTACGAGCAGTACTTC. Its protein is CASSLGDTYEQYF.

Comments on this clone: At the DNA level, this CDR3 is encoded by other sequences in the same sample as well. This chain connects TRBV10-1 to TRBJ2-1, with D perhaps TRBD2 (5 bases). Trimming cost V 0 bases and J 7 bases, with 10 bases left between them. Germline CDR1 and CDR2: WNHNN and SYGVQD (reference sequence). There are 14 residues in the CDR3. Here the CDR3 reads CASSESGADNEQFF. The CDR3, as DNA: TGCGCCAGCAGTGAGTCGGGAGCGGATAATGAGCAGTTCTTC.

The genes are TRBV19 and TRBJ2-5; perhaps TRBD2 as D (6 bases). The CDR3 length is 16 residues. The V end lost 7 bases, the J end lost 0 bases, and 18 bases lay between the germline ends. CDR1 and CDR2 (germline): LNHDA, SQIVND (reference sequence). The CDR3 nucleotides read TGTGCCAGTACCGCAACCACCCGGGGGTACCAAGAGACCCAGTACTTC. Its translation is CASTATTRGYQETQYF.

V usage is TRBV7-6 and J usage is TRBJ2-1, with 7 bases identical to TRBD1. The CDR3 consists of 11 residues. V lost 3 bases and J lost 13; bases outside the gene matches: 3. The germline V gene has CDR1 SGHVS and CDR2 FNYEAQ. CDR3 DNA sequence: TGTGCCAGCAGCTTGGGACAGATCCAGTTCTTC. It codes for CASSLGQIQFF.

V is TRBV4-1 and J is TRBJ2-3, with D possibly matching TRBD2 (6 bases). CDR3 length: 17 residues. Trimming removed 0 bases from V and 4 bases from J, with 17 bases in between. The germline gives CDR1 MGHRA, CDR2 YSYEKL. The CDR3 here is CASSQDLSVGGADTQYF. CDR3 nucleotides: TGCGCCAGCAGCCAAGATCTTAGCGTTGGAGGGGCAGATACGCAGTATTTT.

This chain connects TRBV27 to TRBJ1-4; no clear D. With 6 bases removed from V and 3 bases from J, the gap between germline ends came to 11 bases. The CDR3 has 14 residues. Per the germline V gene, CDR1 is MNHEY and CDR2 is SMNVEV (reference sequence). The CDR3 sequence is CASRSNAANEKLFF. For the CDR3, the DNA is TGTGCCAGCAGGAGTAATGCGGCTAATGAAAAACTGTTTTTT.

This chain uses TRBV19 with TRBJ1-1; TRBD1 might be the D (5 bases). Germline V gives CDR1 LNHDA, CDR2 SQIVND (reference sequence). The ends were cut back, 3 bases at V and 1 base at J, with 9 bases in the middle. This CDR3 has 14 amino acids. The CDR3 nucleotides read TGTGCCAGTAGTATTGGACACTGGAACACTGAAGCTTTCTTT. Residues: CASSIGHWNTEAFF.

This chain joins TRBV9 and TRBJ1-1; maybe TRBD1 (5 bases). The CDR3 covers 14 residues. The germline V and J ends were trimmed by 0 bases and 5 bases, with 11 bases remaining between them. Looked up from germline, CDR1 is SGDLS and CDR2 is YYNGEE. The CDR3 loop is CASSVDGGVTEAFF. In nucleotides, the CDR3 is TGTGCCAGCAGCGTAGATGGGGGGGTTACTGAAGCTTTCTTT.

This chain connects TRBV14 to TRBJ2-1, with 11 bases that match TRBD2. Germline CDR1 and CDR2: SGHDN and FVKESK. CDR3 length: 15 residues. Trimming took 2 bases from V and 6 from J; bases not matched to a gene: 3. The CDR3 loop reads CASSQMTSGVNEQFF. For the CDR3, the DNA is TGTGCCAGCAGCCAAATGACTAGCGGGGTCAATGAGCAGTTCTTC.